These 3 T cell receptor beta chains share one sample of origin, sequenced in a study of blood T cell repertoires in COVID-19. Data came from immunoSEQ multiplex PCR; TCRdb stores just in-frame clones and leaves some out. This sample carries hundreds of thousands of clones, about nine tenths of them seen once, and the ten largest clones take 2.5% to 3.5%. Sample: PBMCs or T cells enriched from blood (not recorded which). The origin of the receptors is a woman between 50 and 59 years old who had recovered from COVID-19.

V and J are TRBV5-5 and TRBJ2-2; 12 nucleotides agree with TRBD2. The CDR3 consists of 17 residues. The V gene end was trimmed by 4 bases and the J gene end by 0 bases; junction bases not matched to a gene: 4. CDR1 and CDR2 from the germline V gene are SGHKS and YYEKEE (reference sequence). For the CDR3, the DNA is TGTGCCAGCAGCACTGGACTAGCGGGATCGAACACCGGGGAGCTGTTTTTT. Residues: CASSTGLAGSNTGELFF.

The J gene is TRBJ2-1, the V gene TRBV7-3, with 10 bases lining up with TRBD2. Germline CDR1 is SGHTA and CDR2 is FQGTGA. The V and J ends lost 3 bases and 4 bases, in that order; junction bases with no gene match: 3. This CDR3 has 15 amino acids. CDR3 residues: CASSLGLASYNEQFF. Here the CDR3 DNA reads TGTGCCAGCAGCTTGGGACTAGCGAGTTACAATGAGCAGTTCTTC.

The CDR3 sequence is CATSDPGTGMSQPQHF. The CDR3 nucleotides read TGTGCCACCAGTGATCCCGGGACAGGGATGAGTCAGCCCCAGCATTTT. The V and J genes are TRBV24-1 and TRBJ1-5; 9 bases align to TRBD1. The germline CDR1 and CDR2 sequences are KGHDR and SFDVKD. With 3 bases clipped from V and 6 bases from J, the junction kept 8 bases outside the gene matches. The CDR3 extends over 16 amino acids.